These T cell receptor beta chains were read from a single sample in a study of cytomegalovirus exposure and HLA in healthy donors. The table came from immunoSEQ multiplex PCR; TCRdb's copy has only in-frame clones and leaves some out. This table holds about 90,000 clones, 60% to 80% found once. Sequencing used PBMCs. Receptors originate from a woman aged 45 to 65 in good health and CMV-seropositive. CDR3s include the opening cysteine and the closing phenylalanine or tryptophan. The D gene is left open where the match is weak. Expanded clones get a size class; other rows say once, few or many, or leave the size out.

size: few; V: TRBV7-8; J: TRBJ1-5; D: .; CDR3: CASSLVVSMEVQPQHF; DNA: TGTGCCAGCAGCTTAGTTGTCAGCATGGAGGTTCAGCCCCAGCATTTT
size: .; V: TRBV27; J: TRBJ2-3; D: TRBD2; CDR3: CASSWGASGSALTDTQYF; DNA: TGTGCCAGCAGTTGGGGGGCTAGCGGGAGTGCCCTCACAGATACGCAGTATTTT
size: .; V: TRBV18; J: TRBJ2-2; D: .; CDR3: CASSLRPNTGELFF; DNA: TGTGCCAGCTCACTGCGGCCGAACACCGGGGAGCTGTTTTTT
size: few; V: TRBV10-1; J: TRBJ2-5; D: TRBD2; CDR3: CASSERSSGIIETQYF; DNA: TGCGCCAGCAGTGAGCGGTCTAGCGGGATCATCGAGACCCAGTACTTC
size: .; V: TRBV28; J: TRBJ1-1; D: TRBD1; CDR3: CASSSSQGARIGAFF; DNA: TGTGCCAGCAGTTCCTCACAGGGGGCGCGTATTGGAGCTTTCTTT
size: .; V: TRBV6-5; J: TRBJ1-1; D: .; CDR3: CASSERGLNTEAFF; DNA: TGTGCCAGCAGTGAACGGGGGTTGAACACTGAAGCTTTCTTT
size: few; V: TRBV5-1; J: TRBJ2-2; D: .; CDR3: CASSLDPQGNTGELFF; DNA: TGCGCCAGCAGCTTGGATCCCCAGGGGAACACCGGGGAGCTGTTTTTT
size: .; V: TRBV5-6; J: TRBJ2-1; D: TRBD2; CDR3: CASSFSGTYNEQFF; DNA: TGTGCCAGCAGCTTTAGCGGGACCTACAATGAGCAGTTCTTC
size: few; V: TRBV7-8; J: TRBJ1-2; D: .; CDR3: CASSLAYQGNYGYTF; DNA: TGTGCCAGCAGCTTAGCGTATCAGGGTAACTATGGCTACACCTTC
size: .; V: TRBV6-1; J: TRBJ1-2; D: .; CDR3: CASNTGGAQGYGYTF; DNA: TGTGCCAGCAATACCGGCGGGGCGCAGGGCTATGGCTACACCTTC
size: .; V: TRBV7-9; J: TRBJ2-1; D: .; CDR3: CASRFGGLVNEQFF; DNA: TGTGCCAGCAGGTTCGGGGGATTGGTCAATGAGCAGTTCTTC
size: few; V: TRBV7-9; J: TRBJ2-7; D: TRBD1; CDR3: CASSTRTDRVSEQYF; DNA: TGTGCCAGCAGCACCCGAACGGACAGGGTTAGCGAGCAGTACTTC
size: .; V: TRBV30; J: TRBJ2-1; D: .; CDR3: CAWSVGGEQFF; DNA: TGTGCCTGGAGTGTAGGGGGTGAGCAGTTCTTC
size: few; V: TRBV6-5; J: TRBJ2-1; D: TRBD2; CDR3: CASSLAGGPVNEQFF; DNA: TGTGCCAGCAGCTTAGCGGGAGGGCCCGTCAATGAGCAGTTCTTC
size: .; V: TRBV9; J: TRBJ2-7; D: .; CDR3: CASSVAEGNYEQYF; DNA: TGTGCCAGCAGCGTAGCGGAGGGGAACTACGAGCAGTACTTC
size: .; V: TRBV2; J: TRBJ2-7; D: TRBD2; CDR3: CADRRTSFHEQYF; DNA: TGTGCCGACCGAAGGACTAGTTTCCACGAGCAGTACTTC
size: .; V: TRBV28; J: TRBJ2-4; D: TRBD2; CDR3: CASSLWAGGIIDIQYF; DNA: TGTGCCAGCAGTTTATGGGCGGGAGGGATTATTGACATTCAGTACTTC